This is a list of T cell receptor beta chains from one sample in a study of blood T cell repertoires in COVID-19. Repertoires were generated with immunoSEQ multiplex PCR, while TCRdb's copy carries only in-frame clones and drops some. The sample has hundreds of thousands of clones; around 79% are singletons. The material sequenced was peripheral blood. Receptors were obtained from a woman older than 75 with acute or convalescent COVID-19. Both conserved end residues are part of each CDR3. The D gene is left open where the match is weak. Only some rows state a clone size, as once, few, many or a class for expanded clones.

abundance: few; d_gene: -; j_gene: TRBJ1-1; v_gene: TRBV2; CDR3aa: CASILQIAEAFF; CDR3nt: TGTGCCAGCATATTACAGATCGCTGAAGCTTTCTTT
abundance: -; d_gene: -; j_gene: TRBJ1-5; v_gene: TRBV7-9; CDR3aa: CASSPGSGASNQPQHF; CDR3nt: TGTGCCAGCAGCCCCGGATCAGGCGCTAGCAATCAGCCCCAGCATTTT
abundance: -; d_gene: -; j_gene: TRBJ1-5; v_gene: TRBV7-2; CDR3aa: CASSSSDGQPQHF; CDR3nt: TGTGCCAGCAGCTCGAGTGATGGTCAGCCCCAGCATTTT
abundance: -; d_gene: TRBD1; j_gene: TRBJ2-1; v_gene: TRBV19; CDR3aa: CASVGQGRDEQFF; CDR3nt: TGTGCCAGTGTGGGACAGGGTAGGGATGAGCAGTTCTTC
abundance: -; d_gene: TRBD1; j_gene: TRBJ1-2; v_gene: TRBV5-1; CDR3aa: CASSSGQGSYGYTF; CDR3nt: TGCGCCAGCAGCTCTGGACAGGGGTCCTATGGCTACACCTTC
abundance: -; d_gene: -; j_gene: TRBJ2-7; v_gene: TRBV6-1; CDR3aa: CASSEGSGDLYEQYF; CDR3nt: TGTGCCAGCAGTGAAGGGTCCGGAGACCTCTACGAGCAGTACTTC
abundance: -; d_gene: TRBD2; j_gene: TRBJ2-7; v_gene: TRBV11-2; CDR3aa: CASSVTPGTTYEQYF; CDR3nt: TGTGCCAGCAGCGTCACCCCCGGGACTACCTACGAGCAGTACTTC
abundance: -; d_gene: TRBD2; j_gene: TRBJ2-7; v_gene: TRBV30; CDR3aa: CAWSVAPSGTYEQYF; CDR3nt: TGTGCCTGGAGTGTAGCTCCTAGCGGGACCTACGAGCAGTACTTC
abundance: -; d_gene: -; j_gene: TRBJ1-2; v_gene: TRBV5-1; CDR3aa: CASSLASQQVSAGYTF; CDR3nt: TGCGCCAGCAGCTTGGCCTCGCAACAGGTTTCGGCTGGCTACACCTTC
abundance: -; d_gene: -; j_gene: TRBJ2-7; v_gene: TRBV19; CDR3aa: CASSSTGAAGEQYF; CDR3nt: TGTGCCAGTAGTAGTACTGGGGCGGCGGGAGAGCAGTACTTC
abundance: -; d_gene: -; j_gene: TRBJ1-5; v_gene: TRBV3-1/TRBV3-2; CDR3aa: CASSRLGDQPQHF; CDR3nt: TGTGCCAGCAGCCGTCTGGGAGATCAGCCCCAGCATTTT
abundance: -; d_gene: TRBD1; j_gene: TRBJ2-7; v_gene: TRBV6-5; CDR3aa: CASSRDRGAYEQYF; CDR3nt: TGTGCCAGCAGTCGGGACAGGGGCGCGTACGAGCAGTACTTC
abundance: many; d_gene: TRBD1; j_gene: TRBJ1-1; v_gene: TRBV7-3; CDR3aa: CASSETGVGATEAFF; CDR3nt: TGTGCCAGCAGCGAAACAGGGGTGGGGGCCACTGAAGCTTTCTTT
abundance: -; d_gene: TRBD2; j_gene: TRBJ2-2; v_gene: TRBV7-2; CDR3aa: CASSSGLATGELFF; CDR3nt: TGTGCCAGCAGCTCGGGACTAGCCACCGGGGAGCTGTTTTTT
abundance: -; d_gene: -; j_gene: TRBJ1-2; v_gene: TRBV7-2; CDR3aa: CASSSQGANYGYTF; CDR3nt: TGTGCCAGCAGCTCACAGGGAGCTAACTATGGCTACACCTTC
abundance: -; d_gene: -; j_gene: TRBJ1-2; v_gene: TRBV2; CDR3aa: CASSGQREEGYTF; CDR3nt: TGTGCCAGCAGTGGACAGAGGGAGGAAGGCTACACCTTC
abundance: -; d_gene: TRBD1; j_gene: TRBJ2-1; v_gene: TRBV10-2; CDR3aa: CASSDLYRGYEQFF; CDR3nt: TGCGCCAGCAGTGACCTCTACAGGGGATATGAGCAGTTCTTC
abundance: few; d_gene: TRBD2; j_gene: TRBJ2-6; v_gene: TRBV4-2; CDR3aa: CASSQSLAGGLGANVLTF; CDR3nt: TGTGCCAGCAGCCAATCACTAGCGGGAGGGCTTGGGGCCAACGTCCTGACTTTC
abundance: -; d_gene: -; j_gene: TRBJ2-7; v_gene: TRBV3-1/TRBV3-2; CDR3aa: CASSQDQGSYEQYF; CDR3nt: TGTGCCAGCAGCCAAGACCAGGGATCCTACGAGCAGTACTTC
abundance: once; d_gene: -; j_gene: TRBJ1-3; v_gene: TRBV18; CDR3aa: CASSTRTVSGNTIYF; CDR3nt: TGTGCCAGCTCAACCCGGACAGTCTCTGGAAACACCATATATTTT
abundance: -; d_gene: -; j_gene: TRBJ1-2; v_gene: TRBV5-1; CDR3aa: CASSFGGRGYTF; CDR3nt: TGCGCCAGCAGCTTCGGGGGGCGAGGCTACACCTTC
abundance: -; d_gene: -; j_gene: TRBJ2-7; v_gene: TRBV28; CDR3aa: CASSKAPYEQYF; CDR3nt: TGTGCCAGCAGTAAAGCGCCCTACGAGCAGTACTTC
abundance: -; d_gene: -; j_gene: TRBJ1-3; v_gene: TRBV15; CDR3aa: CATSRYSGNTIYF; CDR3nt: TGTGCCACCAGCAGGTACAGTGGAAACACCATATATTTT
abundance: few; d_gene: TRBD1; j_gene: TRBJ2-7; v_gene: TRBV6-5; CDR3aa: CASSYSGQGSSYEQYF; CDR3nt: TGTGCCAGCAGTTACTCAGGACAGGGATCCTCCTACGAGCAGTACTTC